The T cell receptor (beta chain) described here comes from a study of molecular identifiers for immune sequencing clone quantification. Across the study: Five aliquots were made in replicates from the RNA of about 19,000 or 110,000 naive CD8 cells, and four were sequenced. General study results and limits: In a background of 900,000 to 1,000,000 naive cells, spiked Jurkat TCR RNA from one cell was reportedly detectable.

Methods described previously, with TCR primers listed, were used for bulk TCR libraries. TCRdb passed the PCR reads through MiXCR, listing each CDR3 protein once. Here the sample spans more than 450,000 distinct CDR3 sequences, 20% to 25% being singletons. The CDR3 extends over 17 amino acids. V was trimmed by 0 bases and J by 2 bases, leaving 17 bases between them. On this clonotype itself: The antigen remains undetermined.

Naive CD8 T cell sorting was performed on the CD8+CD4-CCR7+CD45RA+ phenotype. Sequencing was performed on naive CD8+ T cells from blood, with Jurkat cell RNA spiked in. Subset reported: FACS-sorted CD8+CD4-CCR7+CD45RA+ naive T cells. The source of this sequence is a human donor in good health. Some libraries in this study had Jurkat cell RNA spiked in. This chain uses TRBV23-1 with TRBJ2-7; D may correspond to TRBD1 or TRBD2 (6 bases each). TRBV23-1 falls under the ORF class, with uncertain function. The CDR3: CASSQSRARDMAYEQYF. The CDR3 bases are TGCGCCAGCAGTCAATCTCGGGCGCGGGACATGGCCTACGAGCAGTACTTC.